The sequence of this T cell receptor beta chain was determined in a study of blood T cells in healthy people across ages (dated by TCRdb to about 2015). With respect to the entire study: In model experiments, template switching captured about one uniquely barcoded TCR beta cDNA molecule for every two T cells. To avoid experimental bias, donors of different ages were spread randomly across the sequencing lanes. The study analyzed two additional independent replicas of 1 million unique cDNA reads from the same blood draw for two donors, one aged 18 to 30 and one aged 80 or older. The donors were split into four age groups: young (average around 16 years), middle-aged (39), aged (roughly 60) and long-lived (roughly 80). Using deep sequencing normalized with unique cDNA molecular identifiers, the study measured how TCR beta repertoire diversity changes with age.

The 39 donors, aged about 6 to 95 years, were systemically healthy Caucasian individuals from Russia. Roughly 9 milliliters of peripheral blood were drawn from each donor into EDTA-treated Vacutainer tubes. PBMCs were isolated by Ficoll-Paque density-gradient centrifugation, with at least 7 million obtained per sample. Total RNA was extracted from PBMCs with Trizol reagent, with at least 5.5 micrograms obtained per sample. For every donor, an aliquot of PBMCs went through flow cytometry to measure the percentages of naive CD45RAhigh/CD27high T cells. Libraries were made using 5' RACE. Sequenced on an Illumina HiSeq 2500. A second about 6 to 11 cycle PCR used a sample-barcoded 5' primer and a J-beta primer mix. Each TCR beta cDNA molecule received a unique molecular identifier from a template-switch 5' adaptor carrying 12 random nucleotides. At least 2.5 million CDR3-containing paired-end reads were obtained from each sample. All of the RNA was converted into first-strand cDNA using the Mint cDNA synthesis kit, with a TRBC-specific oligonucleotide serving as the primer. All cDNA was treated with uracil-DNA glycosylase and then went through a first 18-cycle PCR with the universal primers M1SS and BC2_uni_R. In the authors' own workflow: Normalization of each sample was performed by random selection of 1 million high-quality reads, each carrying a distinct molecular identifier. Reads with shared molecular identifiers were discarded instead of being binned into consensus sequences. MiTCR, with a Q25 quality threshold and the strictest error-elimination algorithm, was used for CDR3 identification, clonotype clustering and error correction. A nonparametric unseen species model using Euler transformation provided a lower-bound estimate of total TCR beta diversity. The public reads were run again by TCRdb, first through fastp at Q25 and then through MiXCR, and only productive beta chains were kept. Under each unique CDR3 protein, matching rows form one entry showing the most common genes and DNA. The V and J calls here are based on TCRdb, not the publication. Recorded for this sample are over 950,000 distinct CDR3 sequences; more than 30% of them occurred a single time. The top ten clones comprise less than 15% of the sample.

Study-wide conclusions, independent of this receptor: Estimates of total diversity based on one million sequenced T cells were considered lower bounds and underestimates. The percentage of naive T cells measured by flow cytometry correlated strongly with observed TCR beta diversity. Conclusive comparison of naive and antigen-experienced compartments was prevented by the profiling of bulk unsorted PBMCs. Donor CMV infection status was unknown, potentially confounding age-related changes in expanded clonotypes. The long-lived group showed more naive CD4+ T cells, fewer expanded clones and increased TCR diversity than the aged group, suggesting age selection. Observed TCR beta diversity per million T cells fell roughly linearly with age, and a significant reduction was already apparent by age about 43.

The germline V gene supplies CDR1 LGHNA and CDR2 YSLEER. The CDR3 sequence holds 15 residues, the cysteine and phenylalanine included. Only CDR3 DNA remains: 45 bases, in frame from the first base. With regard to this clonotype: Its antigen has not been determined. Per-base quality was not reported, and no clone a single base away is much larger than it.

The source is a young man in good health. This receptor chain uses TRBV4-3 and TRBJ2-5; the D region is possibly TRBD1 or TRBD2, each matching across 5 bases. The J call is doubtful: the DNA matches TRBJ2-1 better. Sequenced sample: blood. The CDR3 in this case is CASSQDLAPTGTQFF. The sequence in DNA is TGCGCCAGCAGCCAAGATCTAGCCCCAACGGGGACCCAGTTCTTC.